This TCR beta chain was recorded in a study of T-cell reconstitution after alpha-beta-depleted transplantation in children. Trimming shortened V by 4 bases and J by 3 bases, and 18 bases separated the two germline ends. The CDR3 has 16 amino acids. This clonotype was counted many times. Its antigen is not known. This sample's TCRbeta library carried unique molecular identifier barcodes. TCRdb fed the PCR reads into MiXCR, producing one record per CDR3 protein. This sample has over 150,000 distinct CDR3 sequences, with approximately 6.9% found just once. The study, taken as a whole, reports: Reportedly, only several hundred clones from non-depleted graft cells drove alpha-beta T-cell counts at about two months. Newly produced T cells mostly accounted for T-cell counts and diversity one year post-transplant.

The sample in question was PBMCs, obtained before TCRalphabeta/CD19-depleted stem cell transplant. This clonotype was sampled from a boy between 2 and 10 years old with acute lymphoblastic leukemia, due to receive a stem cell transplant. V usage is TRBV12-3 or TRBV12-4 and J usage is TRBJ1-1; D unclear. This CDR3 reads CASSSTSKGYHTEAFF. As DNA, the CDR3 is TGTGCCAGCAGTTCCACCTCTAAGGGCTACCACACTGAAGCTTTCTTT.